The 23 T cell receptor beta chains given below trace back to one sample, sequenced in a study of response to subunit inactivated influenza vaccine. MiXCR, applied by TCRdb to the RT-PCR reads, yields one record per CDR3 protein. The table lists more than 450,000 distinct CDR3 sequences, roughly 8.2% of them singletons, with 10% to 15% in the top ten. The source material was PBMCs from blood, sampled roughly 24 months after vaccination. These receptors all stem from a man aged 50 to 75 who received an inactivated influenza vaccine.

There are a few counts of this clonotype. The V gene is TRBV5-6, the J gene TRBJ2-7; TRBD2 might be the D (5 bases). Germline V gives CDR1 SGHDT, CDR2 YYEEEE. Trimming removed 3 bases at V and 4 bases at J, with 14 bases between. This CDR3 spans 14 amino acids. CDR3 amino acids: CASSSEAAGYEQYF. The CDR3 nucleotides are TGTGCCAGCAGCTCGGAGGCAGCTGGATACGAGCAGTACTTC.

This clonotype was recorded a few times. This rearrangement joins TRBV5-1 to TRBJ2-3; a weak D match, TRBD1 (6 bases). The CDR3 sequence is 16 residues long. CDR1 and CDR2 from the germline V gene are SGHRS and YFSETQ. V dropped 1 base and J dropped 2 bases, with 14 bases sitting between them. The CDR3 DNA is TGCGCCAGCAGCTTGCAACAGGGTTCCTACACAGATACGCAGTATTTT. It specifies CASSLQQGSYTDTQYF.

This clonotype was observed many times. V and J are TRBV29-1 and TRBJ1-5, with D hard to call. The CDR3 consists of 13 residues. V was clipped by 7 bases and J by 2 bases, with 12 bases between them. Germline loops: CDR1 SQVTM, CDR2 ANQGSEA. CDR3 protein: CSAAEQGNQPQHF. CDR3 DNA: TGCAGCGCAGCGGAGCAGGGCAATCAGCCCCAGCATTTT.

The rearrangement links TRBV20-1 to TRBJ1-4; possible D gene TRBD1, 6 bases. The germline V and J ends were trimmed by 6 bases and 0 bases, with 17 bases remaining between them. The length of the CDR3 is 16 residues. The germline V gene has CDR1 DFQATT and CDR2 SNEGSKA (reference sequence). Here the CDR3 reads CSASGTTEATNEKLFF. The CDR3 DNA reads TGCAGTGCATCCGGGACAACTGAAGCAACTAATGAAAAACTGTTTTTT.

V usage is TRBV5-1 and J usage is TRBJ2-2; D call uncertain. V was cut by 1 base and J by 0 bases, with 7 bases left in between. The CDR3 runs to 15 residues. CDR1 and CDR2 (germline): SGHRS, YFSETQ. This CDR3 is CASSLSQSNTGELFF. The CDR3 DNA reads as TGCGCCAGCAGCTTGTCACAGTCGAACACCGGGGAGCTGTTTTTT.

The gene calls are TRBV12-3 or TRBV12-4 and TRBJ2-3; D not resolved. This CDR3 comprises 14 residues. Trimming shortened V by 3 bases and J by 5 bases, and 12 bases separated the two germline ends. The CDR3 protein is CASSFGLALDTQYF. The DNA of the CDR3 is TGTGCCAGCAGTTTTGGATTAGCTTTAGATACGCAGTATTTT.

V usage is TRBV6-1 and J usage is TRBJ2-3; 8 bases line up with TRBD2. V lost 4 bases and J lost 4; bases outside the gene matches: 7. The CDR3 sequence is 15 residues long. Germline V gene data show CDR1 as MNHNS and CDR2 as SASEGT. The CDR3 coding sequence is TGTGCCAGCAGTGGATCGGGACTAGGAGCAGATACGCAGTATTTT. The encoded protein is CASSGSGLGADTQYF.

This clonotype appeared many times. V gene TRBV7-2 combines with J gene TRBJ1-4; D perhaps matches TRBD1 (6 bases). Trimming stripped 5 bases from V and 8 bases from J, with 18 bases between. Germline assignment: CDR1 SGHTA and CDR2 FQGNSA. This CDR3 region has 15 residues. The CDR3 nucleotides read TGTGCCAGCAGCGATGGACAGACACGTGGGGAAAAACTGTTTTTT. Translation gives CASSDGQTRGEKLFF.

Ten or more counts support this clonotype. The chain recombines TRBV5-6 with TRBJ2-7; tentative D call: TRBD1 (6 bases). The V gene lost 1 base and the J gene lost 3 bases, with 14 bases spanning the gap. The CDR3 has 15 amino acids. From germline, CDR1 is SGHDT and CDR2 YYEEEE. The CDR3 sequence: CASSLPGTRIYEQYF. CDR3 DNA: TGTGCCAGCAGCTTGCCCGGGACAAGGATCTACGAGCAGTACTTC.

The gene calls are TRBV20-1 and TRBJ1-1; D is possibly TRBD1 (6 bases). This CDR3 is built from 13 residues. Looked up from germline, CDR1 is DFQATT and CDR2 is SNEGSKA (reference sequence). Deletions cut 6 bases from V and 4 bases from J, with 15 bases between. The CDR3 sequence is CSARKQGGTEAFF. The CDR3 bases are TGCAGTGCAAGGAAACAGGGTGGCACTGAAGCTTTCTTT.

This chain uses TRBV20-1 with TRBJ2-2; D call uncertain. This CDR3 region has 16 residues. Trimming shortened V by 3 bases and J by 0 bases, and 14 bases separated the two germline ends. Germline V CDR1 and CDR2: DFQATT, SNEGSKA (reference sequence). CDR3 sequence: CSARNPGLTNTGELFF. CDR3 nucleotide sequence: TGCAGTGCTAGGAACCCAGGCTTAACGAACACCGGGGAGCTGTTTTTT.

The chain carries TRBV11-1 and TRBJ2-7, with TRBD2 as a possible D gene (5 bases). The CDR3 consists of 13 residues. Looked up from germline, CDR1 is SGHAT and CDR2 is FQDESV (reference sequence). Trimming removed 3 bases at V and 7 bases at J, with 13 bases between. CDR3 region: CASSFRVGGEQYF. In nucleotides, the CDR3 is TGTGCCAGCAGCTTTAGAGTTGGCGGGGAGCAGTACTTC.

The chain links TRBV7-2 to TRBJ2-1; D is ambiguous. Per germline, CDR1 SGHTA and CDR2 FQGNSA. This CDR3 region has 13 residues. Trimming took off 3 bases at V and 5 bases at J, with 8 bases between the two ends. The CDR3 reads CASSLPVNNEQFF. The CDR3 coding sequence is TGTGCCAGCAGCTTGCCAGTTAACAATGAGCAGTTCTTC.

This clonotype was picked up many times. The chain combines TRBV3-1 with TRBJ2-7; TRBD2 agrees at 9 bases. The CDR3 has 15 amino acids. Germline CDR1 reads LGHDT; CDR2 reads YNNKEL (reference sequence). With 1 base clipped from V and 2 bases from J, the junction kept 3 bases outside the gene matches. CDR3 amino acids: CASSQGAGGAYEQYF. CDR3 in DNA: TGTGCCAGCAGCCAAGGTGCGGGAGGGGCCTACGAGCAGTACTTC.

This clonotype was picked up many times. The chain has TRBV12-3 or TRBV12-4 and TRBJ2-7; D might be TRBD1 (6 bases). V was shortened by 5 bases and J by 3 bases, with 11 bases between the two germline ends. This CDR3 comprises 13 residues. In DNA form, the CDR3 reads TGTGCCAGCAGTAGACAGGCGGGCTACGAGCAGTACTTC. Its translation: CASSRQAGYEQYF.

The genes are TRBV10-3 and TRBJ2-4, with a weak D call TRBD1 (7 bases). The CDR3 extends over 15 amino acids. Germline V lookup: CDR1 ENHRY, CDR2 SYGVKD. V lost 8 bases, J lost 0 bases, and 14 bases lay in between. The CDR3 nucleotides are TGTGCCATCCGTCCGGAGGGGGCAGCCAAAAACATTCAGTACTTC. Translated, it gives CAIRPEGAAKNIQYF.

This clonotype was seen only a few times. The chain employs TRBV12-3 or TRBV12-4 and TRBJ2-2; D gene unclear. The CDR3 contains 18 residues. Deletions cut 4 bases from V and 0 bases from J, with 18 bases between. CDR3 amino acids: CASSCHSVYCANTGELFF. The CDR3 region has the DNA TGTGCCAGCAGTTGCCACTCTGTGTATTGCGCGAACACCGGGGAGCTGTTTTTT.

The rearrangement links TRBV14 to TRBJ1-1; D is unresolved. The CDR3 runs to 13 residues. V lost 4 bases and J lost 5, with 11 bases in between. Germline lookup yields CDR1 SGHDN and CDR2 FVKESK. The DNA for the CDR3 is TGTGCCAGCAGCCTGTTACAGAGGACTGAAGCTTTCTTT. It yields the protein CASSLLQRTEAFF.

This chain links TRBV2 with TRBJ2-2, with 9 bases identical to TRBD1. V lost 5 bases to trimming and J lost 5 bases; unmatched junction nucleotides: 6. CDR1 is SNHLY and CDR2 is FYNNEI in the germline V gene. The CDR3 extends over 15 amino acids. CDR3 nucleotide sequence: TGTGCCAGCAGTCGGGACAGGGTATCGACCGGGGAGCTGTTTTTT. Protein sequence: CASSRDRVSTGELFF.

This clonotype was detected a few times. The chain uses TRBV6-2 or TRBV6-3 and TRBJ2-1; no reliable D call. The V gene's germline CDR1 is MNHEY and CDR2 SVGEGT. V lost 6 bases to trimming and J lost 0 bases, with 12 bases between them. The CDR3 runs 15 residues. CDR3 bases: TGTGCCAGCAGCCAAGACCAGAGCTCCTACAATGAGCAGTTCTTC. It is translated as CASSQDQSSYNEQFF.

The chain joins TRBV2 to TRBJ2-7, with 10 bases fitting TRBD1. With 8 bases clipped from V and 6 bases from J, the junction kept 7 bases outside the gene matches. Per the germline V gene, CDR1 is SNHLY and CDR2 is FYNNEI. The CDR3 contains 13 residues. The chain's CDR3 is CASRDRGLGEQYF. For the CDR3, the DNA is TGTGCCAGCCGGGACAGGGGTTTGGGCGAGCAGTACTTC.

This clonotype was found many times. V is TRBV6-1 and J is TRBJ2-3, with TRBD2 identical over 11 bases. Germline assignment: CDR1 MNHNS and CDR2 SASEGT. Unmatched junction bases numbered 5, after V lost 6 bases and J lost 6 bases. CDR3 length: 14 amino acids. The CDR3 here is CASRASGRIDTQYF. The DNA for the CDR3 is TGTGCCAGCAGGGCTAGCGGGAGGATCGATACGCAGTATTTT.

This clonotype showed up just a few times. V usage is TRBV28 and J usage is TRBJ2-7; 7 bases are a match to TRBD2. From germline, CDR1 is MDHEN and CDR2 SYDVKM. Trimming cost V 5 bases and J 3 bases; bases outside gene matches: 7. The CDR3 sequence is 14 residues long. CDR3 loop: CASSRIGLGYEQYF. The CDR3, as DNA: TGTGCCAGCAGTCGGATCGGACTAGGCTACGAGCAGTACTTC.